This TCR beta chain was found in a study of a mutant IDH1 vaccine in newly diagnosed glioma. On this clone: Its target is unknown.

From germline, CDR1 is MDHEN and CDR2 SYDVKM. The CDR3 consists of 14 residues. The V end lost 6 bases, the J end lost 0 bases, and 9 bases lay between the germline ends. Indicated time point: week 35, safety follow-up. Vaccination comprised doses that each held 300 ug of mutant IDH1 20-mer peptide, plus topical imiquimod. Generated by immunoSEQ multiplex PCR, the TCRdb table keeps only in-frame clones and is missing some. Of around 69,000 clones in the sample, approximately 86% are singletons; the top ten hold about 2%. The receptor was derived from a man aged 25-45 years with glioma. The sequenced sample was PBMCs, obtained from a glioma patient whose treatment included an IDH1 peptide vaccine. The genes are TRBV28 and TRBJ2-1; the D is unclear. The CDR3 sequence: CASRTYPSYNEQFF. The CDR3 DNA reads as TGTGCCAGCAGGACTTACCCCTCCTACAATGAGCAGTTCTTC.